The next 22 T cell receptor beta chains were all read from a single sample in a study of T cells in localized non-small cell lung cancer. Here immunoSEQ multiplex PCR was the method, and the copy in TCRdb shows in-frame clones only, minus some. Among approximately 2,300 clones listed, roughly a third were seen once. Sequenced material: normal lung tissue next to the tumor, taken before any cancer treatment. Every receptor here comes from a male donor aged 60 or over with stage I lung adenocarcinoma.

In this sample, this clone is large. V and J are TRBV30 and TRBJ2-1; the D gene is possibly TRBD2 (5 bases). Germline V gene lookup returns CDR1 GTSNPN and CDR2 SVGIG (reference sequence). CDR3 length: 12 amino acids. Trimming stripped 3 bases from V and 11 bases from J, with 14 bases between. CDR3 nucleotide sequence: TGTGCCTGGAGCAGGACTGCACTAAAGCAGTTCTTC. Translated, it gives CAWSRTALKQFF.

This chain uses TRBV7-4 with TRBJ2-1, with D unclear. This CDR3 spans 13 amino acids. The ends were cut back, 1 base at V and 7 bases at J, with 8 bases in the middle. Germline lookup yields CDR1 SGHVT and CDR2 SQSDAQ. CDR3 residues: CASSLEMENEQFF. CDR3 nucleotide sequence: TGTGCCAGCAGCTTAGAAATGGAGAATGAGCAGTTCTTC.

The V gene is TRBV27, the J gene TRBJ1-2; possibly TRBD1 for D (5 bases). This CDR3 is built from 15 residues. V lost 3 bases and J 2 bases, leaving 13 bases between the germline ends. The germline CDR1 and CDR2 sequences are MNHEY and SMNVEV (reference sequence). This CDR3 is CASSLMSGNNYGYTF. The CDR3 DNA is TGTGCCAGCAGTTTGATGTCAGGGAACAACTATGGCTACACCTTC.

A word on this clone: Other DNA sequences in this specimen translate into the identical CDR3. The CDR3 coding sequence is TGTGCCAGCAGTCGACTAGCGGGGTTAAACACCGGGGAGCTGTTTTTT. It specifies CASSRLAGLNTGELFF. This rearrangement joins TRBV6-8 to TRBJ2-2; TRBD2 matches at 11 bases. Trimming cost V 5 bases and J 2 bases; bases outside gene matches: 4. The length of the CDR3 is 16 residues. Germline CDR1 reads MNHGY; CDR2 reads SAAAGT.

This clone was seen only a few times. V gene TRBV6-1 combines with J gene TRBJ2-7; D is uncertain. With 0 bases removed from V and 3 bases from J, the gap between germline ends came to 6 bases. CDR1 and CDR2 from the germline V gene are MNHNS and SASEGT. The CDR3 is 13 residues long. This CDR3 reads CASSEADYYEQYF. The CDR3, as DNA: TGTGCCAGCAGTGAAGCGGATTACTACGAGCAGTACTTC.

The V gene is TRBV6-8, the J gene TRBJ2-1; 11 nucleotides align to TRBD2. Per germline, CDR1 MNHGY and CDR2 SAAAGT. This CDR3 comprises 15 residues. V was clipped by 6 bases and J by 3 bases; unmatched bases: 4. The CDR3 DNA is TGTGCCAGCAGCCCGACTAGCGGGAACTACAATGAGCAGTTCTTC. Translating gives CASSPTSGNYNEQFF.

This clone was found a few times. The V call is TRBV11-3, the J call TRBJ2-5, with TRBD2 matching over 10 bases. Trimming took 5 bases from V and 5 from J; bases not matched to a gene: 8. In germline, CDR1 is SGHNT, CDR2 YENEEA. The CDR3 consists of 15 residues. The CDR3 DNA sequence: TGTGCCAGCAGCCGGACTAGCGGAGCCTCGGAGACCCAGTACTTC. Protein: CASSRTSGASETQYF.

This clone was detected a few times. CDR3 sequence reads: CASMAGKSSGNTIYF. For the CDR3, the DNA is TGTGCCAGTATGGCAGGGAAAAGCTCTGGAAACACCATATATTTT. The chain carries TRBV19 and TRBJ1-3; tentative D call: TRBD1 (5 bases). Germline V gene data show CDR1 as LNHDA and CDR2 as SQIVND (reference sequence). CDR3 length: 15 amino acids. The V and J ends lost 7 bases and 0 bases respectively, with 13 bases between them.

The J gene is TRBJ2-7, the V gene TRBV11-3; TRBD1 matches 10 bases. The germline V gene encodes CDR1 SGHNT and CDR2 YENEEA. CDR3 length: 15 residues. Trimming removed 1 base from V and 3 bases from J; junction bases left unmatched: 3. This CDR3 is CASSLGTGGFYEQYF. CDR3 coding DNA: TGTGCCAGCAGCTTAGGGACAGGGGGATTCTACGAGCAGTACTTC.

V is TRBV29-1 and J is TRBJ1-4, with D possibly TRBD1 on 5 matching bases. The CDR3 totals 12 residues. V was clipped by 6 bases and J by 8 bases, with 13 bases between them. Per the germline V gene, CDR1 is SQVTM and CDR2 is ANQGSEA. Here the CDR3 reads CSVGEGPEKLFF. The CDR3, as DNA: TGCAGCGTGGGGGAGGGGCCGGAAAAACTGTTTTTT.

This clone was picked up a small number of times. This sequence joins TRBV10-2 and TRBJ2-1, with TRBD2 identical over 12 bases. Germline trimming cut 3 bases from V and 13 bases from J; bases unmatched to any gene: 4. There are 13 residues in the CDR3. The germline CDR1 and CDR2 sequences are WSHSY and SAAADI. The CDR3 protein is CASSERLAGVQFF. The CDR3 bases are TGCGCCAGCAGTGAACGACTAGCGGGAGTTCAGTTCTTC.

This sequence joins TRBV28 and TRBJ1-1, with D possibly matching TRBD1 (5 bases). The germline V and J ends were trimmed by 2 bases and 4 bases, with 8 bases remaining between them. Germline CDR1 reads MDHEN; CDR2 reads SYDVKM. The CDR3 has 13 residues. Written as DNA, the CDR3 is TGTGCCAGCAGTTTACCGGGGGGCACTGAAGCTTTCTTT. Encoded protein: CASSLPGGTEAFF.

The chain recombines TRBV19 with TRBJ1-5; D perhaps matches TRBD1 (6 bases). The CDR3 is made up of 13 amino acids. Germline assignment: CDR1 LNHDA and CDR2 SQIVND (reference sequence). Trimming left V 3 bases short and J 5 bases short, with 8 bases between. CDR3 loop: CASSMDRDQPQHF. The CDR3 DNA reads TGTGCCAGTAGTATGGACAGAGATCAGCCCCAGCATTTT.

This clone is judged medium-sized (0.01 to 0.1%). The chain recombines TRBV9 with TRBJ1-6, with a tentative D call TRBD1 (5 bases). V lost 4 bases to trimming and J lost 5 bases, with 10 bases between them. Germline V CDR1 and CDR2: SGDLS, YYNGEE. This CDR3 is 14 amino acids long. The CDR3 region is CASSRDSDNSPLHF. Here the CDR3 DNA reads TGTGCCAGCAGCCGTGACAGCGATAATTCACCCCTCCACTTT.

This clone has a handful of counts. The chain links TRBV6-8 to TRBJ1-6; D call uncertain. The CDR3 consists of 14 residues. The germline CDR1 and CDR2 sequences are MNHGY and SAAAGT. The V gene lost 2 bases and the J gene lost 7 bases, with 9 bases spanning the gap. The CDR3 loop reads CASSYVQLNSPLHF. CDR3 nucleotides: TGTGCCAGCAGTTACGTACAGCTAAATTCACCCCTCCACTTT.

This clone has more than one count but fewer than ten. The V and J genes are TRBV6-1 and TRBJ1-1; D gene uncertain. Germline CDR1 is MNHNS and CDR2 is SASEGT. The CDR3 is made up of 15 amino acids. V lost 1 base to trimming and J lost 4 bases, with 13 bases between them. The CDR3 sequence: CASSEGGTVSTEAFF. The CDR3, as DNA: TGTGCCAGCAGTGAAGGCGGAACAGTCAGCACTGAAGCTTTCTTT.

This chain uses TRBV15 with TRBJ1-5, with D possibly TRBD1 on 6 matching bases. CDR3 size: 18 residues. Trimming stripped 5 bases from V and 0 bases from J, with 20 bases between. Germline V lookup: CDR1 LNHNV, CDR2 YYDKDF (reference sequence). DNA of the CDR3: TGTGCCACCAGCTGGGGGAGGATAGGGGGTAATAGCAATCAGCCCCAGCATTTT. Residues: CATSWGRIGGNSNQPQHF.

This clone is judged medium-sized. The CDR3 loop is CASRFGLAGARGTGELFF. The CDR3, as DNA: TGTGCAAGTCGCTTCGGACTAGCGGGGGCTCGAGGCACCGGGGAGCTGTTTTTT. The chain links TRBV12-2 to TRBJ2-2; the table's D call TRBD2 went unverified against the DNA. TRBV12-2 is listed as a pseudogene. This CDR3 comprises 18 residues.

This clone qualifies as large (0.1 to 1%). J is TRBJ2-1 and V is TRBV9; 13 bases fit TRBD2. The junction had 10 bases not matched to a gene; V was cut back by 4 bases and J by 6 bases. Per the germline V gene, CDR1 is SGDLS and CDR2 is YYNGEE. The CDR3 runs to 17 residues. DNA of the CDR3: TGTGCCAGCAGCCCCCCCAGGACTAGCGGGGGACCCAATGAGCAGTTCTTC. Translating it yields CASSPPRTSGGPNEQFF.

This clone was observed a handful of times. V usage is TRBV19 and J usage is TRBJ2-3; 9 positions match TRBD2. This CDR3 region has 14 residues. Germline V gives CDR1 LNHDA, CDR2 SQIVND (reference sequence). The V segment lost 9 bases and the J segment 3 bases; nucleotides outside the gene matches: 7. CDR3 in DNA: TGTGCCAGCGCGGGGGGGCTTGCGACAGATACGCAGTATTTT. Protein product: CASAGGLATDTQYF.

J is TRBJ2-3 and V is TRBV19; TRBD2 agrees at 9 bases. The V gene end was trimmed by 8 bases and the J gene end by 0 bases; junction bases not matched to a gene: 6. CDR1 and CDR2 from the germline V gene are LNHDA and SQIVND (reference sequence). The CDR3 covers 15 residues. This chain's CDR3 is CASSTSGHSTDTQYF. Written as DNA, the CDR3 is TGTGCCAGTTCGACTAGCGGACATAGCACAGATACGCAGTATTTT.

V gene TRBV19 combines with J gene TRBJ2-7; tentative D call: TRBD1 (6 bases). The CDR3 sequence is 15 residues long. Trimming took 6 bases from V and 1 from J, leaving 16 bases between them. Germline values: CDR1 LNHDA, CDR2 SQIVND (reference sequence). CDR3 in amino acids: CASSLNREGSYEQYF. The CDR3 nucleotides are TGTGCCAGTAGCCTAAACAGGGAAGGGTCCTACGAGCAGTACTTC.